These 14 T cell receptor beta chains were all obtained from the same sample, sequenced in a study of T cell repertoires in cytomegalovirus infection. A single record per CDR3 protein comes from TCRdb applying MiXCR to the reads. The table has about 320,000 distinct CDR3 sequences, over 7.5% seen once. Sequenced input: PBMCs. The receptors originated from a human donor in good health (CMV status not recorded). Some clones in this sample may be carry-over from other donors' samples.

This clonotype was recorded a few times. The CDR3 spells CASSLAGGPVFYEQYF. In DNA, the CDR3 is TGTGCCAGCAGCTTAGCGGGGGGCCCTGTTTTCTACGAGCAGTACTTC. The chain couples TRBV7-2 to TRBJ2-7; either TRBD1 or TRBD2 may supply D (6 bases each). There are 16 residues in the CDR3. Germline V gene sequence: CDR1 SGHTA, CDR2 FQGNSA. V dropped 0 bases and J dropped 3 bases, with 15 bases sitting between them.

This clonotype was counted only a few times. The chain is built from TRBV7-8 and TRBJ2-1, with no clear D. The length of the CDR3 is 15 residues. Germline V gene sequence: CDR1 SGHVS, CDR2 FQNEAQ. Between the trimmed V and J ends, which lost 3 bases and 4 bases, there was a span of 13 bases. This CDR3 reads CASSFKEAAYNEQFF. In nucleotides, the CDR3 is TGTGCCAGCAGCTTTAAAGAGGCAGCGTACAATGAGCAGTTCTTC.

This clonotype was detected many times. The rearrangement uses TRBV6-2 or TRBV6-3 and TRBJ2-3, with D possibly matching TRBD1 (6 bases). The germline V gene has CDR1 MNHEY and CDR2 SVGEGT. V shed 6 bases and J shed 4 bases, with 17 bases lying between them. This CDR3 is 15 amino acids long. The CDR3 spells CASRRVQGIADTQYF. The CDR3 nucleotides read TGTGCCAGCAGGAGGGTCCAGGGGATCGCAGATACGCAGTATTTT.

This clonotype was observed many times. The chain carries TRBV25-1 and TRBJ1-4; 10 bases fit TRBD1. The CDR3 extends over 15 amino acids. Trimming took 3 bases from V and 7 from J; bases not matched to a gene: 5. Germline lookup yields CDR1 MGHDK and CDR2 SYGVNS. CDR3 residues: CASSDDRGRPEKLFF. The CDR3 DNA reads TGTGCCAGCAGTGACGACAGGGGGCGCCCTGAAAAACTGTTTTTT. Filled out from reference TRBV25-1 and TRBJ1-4, the complete variable domain reads EADIYQTPRYLVIGTGKKITLECSQTMGHDKMYWYQQDPGMELHLIHYSYGVNSTEKGDLSSESTVSRIRTEHFPLTLESARPSHTSQYLCASSDDRGRPEKLFFGSGTQLSVL.

Many counts were recorded for this clonotype. The chain recombines TRBV4-2 with TRBJ1-6, with TRBD1 identical over 10 bases. V gave up 6 bases and J gave up 10 bases; unmatched junction bases: 9. Germline values: CDR1 LGHNA, CDR2 YNFKEQ. The CDR3 is made up of 15 amino acids. As DNA, the CDR3 is TGTGCCAGCAGGCCGACAGGGGGCGAAGAATCACCCCTCCACTTT. Its translation: CASRPTGGEESPLHF.

This clonotype appeared a few times. The CDR3 DNA reads TGTGCCAGCAGCCGCCCGGCCAGAAGCTCCTACAATGAGCAGTTCTTC. Protein product: CASSRPARSSYNEQFF. The chain is built from TRBV7-2 and TRBJ2-1; D uncertain. V was cut by 5 bases and J by 0 bases, with 14 bases left in between. Germline V gene sequence: CDR1 SGHTA, CDR2 FQGNSA. This CDR3 has 16 amino acids.

This rearrangement joins TRBV7-2 to TRBJ1-5, with 8 bases matching TRBD1. From germline, CDR1 is SGHTA and CDR2 FQGNSA. V lost 8 bases and J lost 2; bases outside the gene matches: 11. The CDR3 covers 16 residues. The CDR3 loop reads CASSPSGGPRNQPQHF. The CDR3 coding sequence is TGTGCCAGCTCCCCCTCAGGGGGCCCTCGCAATCAGCCCCAGCATTTT.

This clonotype was recorded at least ten times. The V gene is TRBV7-2, the J gene TRBJ2-2, with 9 bases identical to TRBD1. This CDR3 region has 15 residues. Germline CDR1 reads SGHTA; CDR2 reads FQGNSA. Trimming removed 4 bases from V and 6 bases from J; junction bases left unmatched: 6. The CDR3 nucleotides are TGTGCCAGCAGCTCCGGGACAGGGTTTGCCGGGGAGCTGTTTTTT. Protein: CASSSGTGFAGELFF.

There are many counts of this clonotype. The V call is TRBV4-3, the J call TRBJ2-7; D remains ambiguous. V was clipped by 3 bases and J by 6 bases, with 18 bases between them. CDR3 length: 15 amino acids. Germline V CDR1 and CDR2: LGHNA, YSLEER. The CDR3 sequence: CASSHDRPLPSEQYF. The CDR3 DNA reads as TGCGCCAGCAGCCACGATAGGCCCCTTCCTTCCGAGCAGTACTTC.

The V gene is TRBV20-1, the J gene TRBJ2-1; D may be TRBD2 (6 bases). Between the trimmed V and J ends, which lost 5 bases and 2 bases, there was a span of 16 bases. The CDR3 has 15 residues. Germline loops: CDR1 DFQATT, CDR2 SNEGSKA (reference sequence). The CDR3 DNA sequence: TGCAGTGCTTATCCTTCCGCGGGAACCTACAATGAGCAGTTCTTC. Translated: CSAYPSAGTYNEQFF.

There are a few counts of this clonotype. The V gene is TRBV12-3 or TRBV12-4, the J gene TRBJ1-4; D uncertain. The CDR3 spans 15 residues. Trimming took off 6 bases at V and 1 base at J, with 12 bases between the two ends. The CDR3 nucleotides read TGTGCCAGCAGCTCCACCTGGAGAACTAATGAAAAACTGTTTTTT. This encodes CASSSTWRTNEKLFF.

This clonotype has ten or more counts. The CDR3 protein is CASSLAPGDSGGAPEQFF. The CDR3 DNA reads TGTGCCAGCAGCTTAGCGCCTGGGGATAGCGGGGGGGCCCCTGAGCAGTTCTTC. The chain is built from TRBV7-6 and TRBJ2-1; 11 bases align to TRBD2. This CDR3 is built from 18 residues. Germline CDR1 is SGHVS and CDR2 is FNYEAQ. Unmatched junction bases numbered 13, after V lost 0 bases and J lost 9 bases.

The table lists this clonotype with many counts. V and J are TRBV11-2 and TRBJ2-1; 10 bases match TRBD2. Looked up from germline, CDR1 is SGHAT and CDR2 is FQNNGV. The CDR3 loop spans 16 amino acids. The V segment lost 1 base and the J segment 4 bases; nucleotides outside the gene matches: 4. CDR3 nucleotide sequence: TGTGCCAGCAGCTTAGGAGGTAGCGGGAGGTACAATGAGCAGTTCTTC. Protein: CASSLGGSGRYNEQFF.

This clonotype was seen only a few times. The chain employs TRBV28 and TRBJ1-1; D is ambiguous. The V gene's germline CDR1 is MDHEN and CDR2 SYDVKM. The CDR3 is 11 residues long. V was trimmed by 3 bases and J by 8 bases, leaving 7 bases between them. This CDR3 reads CASSLMTEAFF. The CDR3 nucleotides read TGTGCCAGCAGTTTGATGACAGAAGCTTTCTTT.